This entry describes one T cell receptor (beta chain). Extraction and reverse transcription of RNA yielded cDNA as the sequencing template. This table comes from immunoSEQ multiplex PCR, and its TCRdb copy is limited to in-frame clones, with some not included. The repertoire holds about 69,000 clones, with approximately 60% as singletons. The entry originates in a study of CD8+ T cells in alopecia areata. On the study more broadly: Tofacitinib was taken orally by treated patients, and the dose was 5 to 10 mg twice daily.

From germline, CDR1 is SGHRS and CDR2 YFSETQ. This CDR3 spans 15 amino acids. J gave up 8 bases and V 2 bases, and 10 bases lay outside the gene matches. The source material was CD8+ T cells sorted from blood, sampled at week 0. The TCR was taken from a human donor with alopecia areata. This chain uses TRBV5-1 with TRBJ1-2; 9 bases are a match to TRBD1. The CDR3 spells CASSLPDRGASGYTF. In DNA, the CDR3 is TGCGCCAGCAGCTTACCGGACAGGGGAGCATCAGGCTACACCTTC.